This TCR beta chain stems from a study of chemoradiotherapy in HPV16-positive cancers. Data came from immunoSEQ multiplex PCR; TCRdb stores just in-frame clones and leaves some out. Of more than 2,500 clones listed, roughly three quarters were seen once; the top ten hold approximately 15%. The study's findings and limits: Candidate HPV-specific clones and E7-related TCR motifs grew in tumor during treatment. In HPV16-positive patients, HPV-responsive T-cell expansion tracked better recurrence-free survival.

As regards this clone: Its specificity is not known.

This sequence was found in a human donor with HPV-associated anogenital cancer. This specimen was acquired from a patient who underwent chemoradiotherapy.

The CDR3 nucleotides read TGTGCCAGCAGCCCTCAAACGTCGGGGGCCAACGTCCTGACTTTC. Translation gives CASSPQTSGANVLTF. The chain has TRBV5-5 and TRBJ2-6; D gene unclear. Trimming took 4 bases from V and 4 from J, leaving 12 bases between them. The CDR3 has 15 residues. Per germline, CDR1 SGHKS and CDR2 YYEKEE (reference sequence).